This is a list of T cell receptor beta chains from one sample in a study of CD8+ T cells in alopecia areata. TCRdb keeps only in-frame clones here, not all; method: immunoSEQ multiplex PCR. The repertoire holds about 97,000 clones, with around 38% as singletons. Sequencing used CD4+ T cells sorted from blood. These receptors all come from a human donor with alopecia areata. Both conserved end residues are part of each CDR3. Clone size is shown for a subset of rows, as once, few, many or a class of expanded clone.

J gene,V gene,clone size,CDR3 protein
TRBJ2-5,TRBV29-1,-,CSVEGQVLGETQYF
TRBJ2-7,TRBV30,-,CAWGGGASVGPWLYEQYF
TRBJ2-1,TRBV5-1,few,CASSLGGSFYNEQFF
TRBJ2-7,TRBV14,few,CASSQGVGGVYEQYF
TRBJ2-7,TRBV30,-,CALEFRGTRLYEQYF
TRBJ2-5,TRBV4-1,few,CASSPRGDGGTQYF
TRBJ2-5,TRBV7-9,few,CASSLDQTSGRKETQYF
TRBJ1-5,TRBV5-1,many,CASSPGQGSNQPQHF
TRBJ1-5,TRBV27,once,CASSSRTGGYQPQHF
TRBJ2-1,TRBV29-1,once,CSVDRGGNDEQFF